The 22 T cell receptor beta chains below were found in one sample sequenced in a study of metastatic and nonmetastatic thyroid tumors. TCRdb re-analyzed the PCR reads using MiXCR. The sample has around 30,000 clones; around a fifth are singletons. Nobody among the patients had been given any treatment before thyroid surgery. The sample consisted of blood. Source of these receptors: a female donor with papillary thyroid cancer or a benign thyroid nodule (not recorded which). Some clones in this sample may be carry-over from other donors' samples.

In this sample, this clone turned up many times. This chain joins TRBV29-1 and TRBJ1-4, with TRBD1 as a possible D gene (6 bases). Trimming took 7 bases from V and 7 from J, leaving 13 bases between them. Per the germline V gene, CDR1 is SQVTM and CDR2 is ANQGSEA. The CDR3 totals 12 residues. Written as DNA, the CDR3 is TGCAGCGCCCAAGGGGGAGCTGAAAAACTGTTTTTT. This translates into CSAQGGAEKLFF.

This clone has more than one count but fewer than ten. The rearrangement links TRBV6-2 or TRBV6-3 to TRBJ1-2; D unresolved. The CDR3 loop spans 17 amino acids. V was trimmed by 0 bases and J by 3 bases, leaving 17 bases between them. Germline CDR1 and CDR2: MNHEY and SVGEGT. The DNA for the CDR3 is TGTGCCAGCAGTTACTCGACGTTCCGACAACCCCACTATGGCTACACCTTC. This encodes CASSYSTFRQPHYGYTF.

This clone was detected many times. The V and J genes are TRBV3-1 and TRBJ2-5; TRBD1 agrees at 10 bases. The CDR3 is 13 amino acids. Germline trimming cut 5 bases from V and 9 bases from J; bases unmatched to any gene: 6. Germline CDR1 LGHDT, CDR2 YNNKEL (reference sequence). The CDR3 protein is CASSYGQGGPQYF. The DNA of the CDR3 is TGTGCCAGCAGCTACGGACAGGGGGGGCCCCAGTACTTC.

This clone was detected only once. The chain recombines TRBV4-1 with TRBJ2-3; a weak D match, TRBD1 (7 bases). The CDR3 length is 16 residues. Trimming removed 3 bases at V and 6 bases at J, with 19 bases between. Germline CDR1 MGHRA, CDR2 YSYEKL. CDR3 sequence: CASSQAGQTLWDTQYF. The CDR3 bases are TGCGCCAGCAGCCAGGCGGGACAGACCCTTTGGGATACGCAGTATTTT.

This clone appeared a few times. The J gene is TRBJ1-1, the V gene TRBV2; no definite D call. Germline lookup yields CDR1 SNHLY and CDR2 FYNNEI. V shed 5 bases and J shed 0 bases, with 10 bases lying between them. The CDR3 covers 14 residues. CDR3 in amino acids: CASSLQRMNTEAFF. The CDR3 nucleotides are TGTGCCAGCAGTCTTCAGAGGATGAACACTGAAGCTTTCTTT.

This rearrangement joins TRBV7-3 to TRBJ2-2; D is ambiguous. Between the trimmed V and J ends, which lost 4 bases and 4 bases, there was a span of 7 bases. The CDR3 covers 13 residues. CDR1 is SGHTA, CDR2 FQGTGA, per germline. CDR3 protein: CASSSAPTGELFF. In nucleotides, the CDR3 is TGTGCCAGCAGCTCCGCACCCACCGGGGAGCTGTTTTTT.

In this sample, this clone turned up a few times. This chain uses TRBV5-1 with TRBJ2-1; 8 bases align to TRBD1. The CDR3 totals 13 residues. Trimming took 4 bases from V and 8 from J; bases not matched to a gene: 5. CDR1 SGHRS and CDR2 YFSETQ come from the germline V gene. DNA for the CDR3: TGCGCCAGCAGCGGACAGGGTTTGGATGAGCAGTTCTTC. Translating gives CASSGQGLDEQFF.

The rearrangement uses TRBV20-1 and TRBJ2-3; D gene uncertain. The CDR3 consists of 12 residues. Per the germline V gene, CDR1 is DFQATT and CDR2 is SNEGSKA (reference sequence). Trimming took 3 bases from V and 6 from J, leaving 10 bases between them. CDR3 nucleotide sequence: TGCAGTGCTAGGGGGTCGCTCGATACGCAGTATTTT. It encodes CSARGSLDTQYF.

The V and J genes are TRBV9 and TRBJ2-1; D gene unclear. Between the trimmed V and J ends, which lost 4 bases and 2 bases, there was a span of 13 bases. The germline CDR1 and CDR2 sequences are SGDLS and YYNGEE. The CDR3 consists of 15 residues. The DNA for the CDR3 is TGTGCCAGCAGCTTCATCGTGAGTACCTACAATGAGCAGTTCTTC. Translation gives CASSFIVSTYNEQFF.

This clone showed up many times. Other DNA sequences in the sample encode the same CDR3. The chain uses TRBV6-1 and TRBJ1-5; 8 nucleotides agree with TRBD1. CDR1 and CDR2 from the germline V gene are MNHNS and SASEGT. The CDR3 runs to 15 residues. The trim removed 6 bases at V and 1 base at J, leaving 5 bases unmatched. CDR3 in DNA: TGTGCCAGCAGACCAGGGGGCTCGAGCAATCAGCCCCAGCATTTT. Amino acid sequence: CASRPGGSSNQPQHF.

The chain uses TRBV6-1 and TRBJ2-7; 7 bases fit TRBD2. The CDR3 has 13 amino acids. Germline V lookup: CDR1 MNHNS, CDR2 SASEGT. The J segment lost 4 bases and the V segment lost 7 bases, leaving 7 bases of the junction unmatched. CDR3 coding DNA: TGTGCCAGCACGCGGGAGATAGGGTACGAGCAGTACTTC. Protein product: CASTREIGYEQYF.

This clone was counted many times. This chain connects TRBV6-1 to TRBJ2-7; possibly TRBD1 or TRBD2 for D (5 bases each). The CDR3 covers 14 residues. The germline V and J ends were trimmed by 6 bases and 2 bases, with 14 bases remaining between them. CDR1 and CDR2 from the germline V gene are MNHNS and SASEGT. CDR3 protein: CASRKSGGPYEQYF. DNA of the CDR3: TGTGCCAGCAGGAAGTCTGGGGGACCCTACGAGCAGTACTTC.

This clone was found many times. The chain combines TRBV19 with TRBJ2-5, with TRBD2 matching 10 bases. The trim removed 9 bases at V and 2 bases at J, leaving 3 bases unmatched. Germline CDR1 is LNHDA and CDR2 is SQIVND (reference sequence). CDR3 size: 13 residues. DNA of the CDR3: TGTGCCAGCCGGACTAGCGGACAAGAGACCCAGTACTTC. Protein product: CASRTSGQETQYF.

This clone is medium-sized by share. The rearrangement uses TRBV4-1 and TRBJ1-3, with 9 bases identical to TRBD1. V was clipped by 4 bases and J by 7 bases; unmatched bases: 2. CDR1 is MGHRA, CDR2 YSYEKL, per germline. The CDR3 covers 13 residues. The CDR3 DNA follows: TGCGCCAGCAGCCTCGACAGGGGGAACACCATATATTTT. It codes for CASSLDRGNTIYF.

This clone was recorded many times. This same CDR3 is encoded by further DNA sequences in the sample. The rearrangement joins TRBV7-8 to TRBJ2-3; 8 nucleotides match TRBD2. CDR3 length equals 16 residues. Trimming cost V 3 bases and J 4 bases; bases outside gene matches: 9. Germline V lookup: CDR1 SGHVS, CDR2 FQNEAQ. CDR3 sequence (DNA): TGTGCCAGCAGCTTGACTGAGCGGGGGCTTTCAGATACGCAGTATTTT. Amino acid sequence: CASSLTERGLSDTQYF.

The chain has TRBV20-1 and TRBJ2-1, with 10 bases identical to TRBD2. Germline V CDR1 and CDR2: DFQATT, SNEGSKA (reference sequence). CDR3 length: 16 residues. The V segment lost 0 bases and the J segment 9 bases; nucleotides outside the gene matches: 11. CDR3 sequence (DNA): TGCAGTGCTAGAGACCCCCTAGCGGGAGAGGGGGTTGAGCAGTTCTTC. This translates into CSARDPLAGEGVEQFF.

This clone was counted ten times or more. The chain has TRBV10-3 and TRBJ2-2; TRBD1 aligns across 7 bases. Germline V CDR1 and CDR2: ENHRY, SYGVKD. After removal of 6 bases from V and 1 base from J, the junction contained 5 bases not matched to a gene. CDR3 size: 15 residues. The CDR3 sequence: CAIRTGTVNTGELFF. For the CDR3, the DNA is TGTGCCATCAGGACCGGGACAGTGAACACCGGGGAGCTGTTTTTT.

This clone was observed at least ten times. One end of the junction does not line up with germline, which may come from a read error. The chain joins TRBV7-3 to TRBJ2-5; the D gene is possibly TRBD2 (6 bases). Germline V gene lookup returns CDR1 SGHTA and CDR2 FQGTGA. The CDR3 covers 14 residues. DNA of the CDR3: TGTGCCAGCAGCCGTTCGGGGGTCGAAGAAACCCAGTACTTC. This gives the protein CASSRSGVEETQYF.

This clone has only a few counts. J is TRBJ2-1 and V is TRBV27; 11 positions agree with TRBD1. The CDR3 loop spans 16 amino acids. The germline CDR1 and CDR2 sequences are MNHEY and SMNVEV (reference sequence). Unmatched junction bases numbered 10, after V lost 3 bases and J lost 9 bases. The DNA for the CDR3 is TGTGCCAGCAGTTTCCACCTCGGGACAGGGGGGGTTGAGCAGTTCTTC. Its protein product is CASSFHLGTGGVEQFF.

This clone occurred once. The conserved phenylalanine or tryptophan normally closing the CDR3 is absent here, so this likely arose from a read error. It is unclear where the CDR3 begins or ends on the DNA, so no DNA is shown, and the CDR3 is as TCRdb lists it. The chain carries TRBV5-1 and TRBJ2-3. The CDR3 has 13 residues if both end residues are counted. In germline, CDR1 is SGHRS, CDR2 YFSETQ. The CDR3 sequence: CASSPISADTQYS.

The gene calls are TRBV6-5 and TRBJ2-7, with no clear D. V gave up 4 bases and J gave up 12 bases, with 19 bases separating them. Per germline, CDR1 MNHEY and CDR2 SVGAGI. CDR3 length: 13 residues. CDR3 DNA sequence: TGTGCCAGCAGTTCGACATGGGCAGCGAGTAGGTACTTC. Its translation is CASSSTWAASRYF.

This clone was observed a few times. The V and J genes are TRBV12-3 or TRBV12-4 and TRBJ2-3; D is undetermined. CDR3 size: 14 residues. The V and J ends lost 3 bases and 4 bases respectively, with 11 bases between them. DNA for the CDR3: TGTGCCAGCAGTTTGTCTGGGGTGGCAGATACGCAGTATTTT. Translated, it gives CASSLSGVADTQYF.